This T cell receptor (beta chain) was identified in a study of Graves' ophthalmopathy and Graves' hyperthyroidism (dated by TCRdb to the late 2010s). Regarding the complete study: Peripheral blood was collected at initial diagnosis, before any treatment. TCR beta repertoire signatures were used to distinguish Graves' ophthalmopathy from Graves' hyperthyroidism and to predict progression to ophthalmopathy. In total, approximately 140 blood samples were TCR-sequenced: 40 to 45 ophthalmopathy, some 80 hyperthyroidism and roughly 17 hyperthyroidism-to-ophthalmopathy patients. To explore V-J signatures that distinguish ophthalmopathy from hyperthyroidism, a discovery set of around 100 patients was enrolled, made up of more than 40 with ophthalmopathy and fewer than 60 with stable hyperthyroidism. An independent validation cohort was composed of approximately 19 hyperthyroidism patients and 17 patients who later progressed from hyperthyroidism to ophthalmopathy. T-cell repertoires of thyroid tissue and blood were compared in over 5 hyperthyroidism patients. Following sampling, methimazole starting at 30 mg daily was administered to hyperthyroidism patients, and high-dose intravenous methylprednisolone was administered to ophthalmopathy patients. The 95 to 100 discovery patients were randomly divided into training and test sets at a 7:3 ratio. Findings and caveats that apply to the study as a whole: In cross-validation, the 13-signature model distinguished ophthalmopathy from stable hyperthyroidism with just over 85% sensitivity and around 81% specificity, and in the test set the corresponding values were about 80% and 75%. Most expanded thyroid clonotypes with a frequency above 0.001 also appeared in blood, which suggests that blood repertoires may reflect the immune response in the thyroid. Sample size was not predetermined statistically, and investigators were not blinded to group allocation. In validation, the model predicted ophthalmopathy progression with about 70% sensitivity and roughly 78% specificity; approximately 12 predicted patients were CT-confirmed with GO in a median of roughly 6.8 months.

Ophthalmopathy patients were characterized by moderately to severely active disease, a Clinical Activity Score of at least 3, a NOSPECS grade of at least 4, and a disease duration under 3 months. Patients with other autoimmune diseases, uncontrolled infections, pregnancy or lactation were excluded from the study. Clinical symptoms, serum thyroxine, TRAb, thyroid ultrasound and orbital computed tomography formed the basis of the diagnosis. PBMCs were isolated from about 10 ml of fresh peripheral blood by Ficoll-Paque density gradient centrifugation. Total RNA was extracted with Trizol reagent and quality-checked on an Agilent 2100 Bioanalyzer. Including cysteine and phenylalanine, the CDR3 has 14 amino acids. CDR3 DNA only is kept here, 42 bases in frame from base 1. V loses 8 bases of germline sequence and J loses 7 bases, and the interval between the two ends is 15 bases. Per the germline V gene, MNHEY is the CDR1 and SVGEGT is the CDR2.

With respect to this clonotype: It lacks a known antigen. Per-base qualities were not stored, and no clone one base away is much larger.

For repertoire sequencing, the TCR beta CDR3 regions were amplified from RNA transcripts. A first-round RT-PCR used HTBI primers with the Qiagen OneStep RT-PCR kit, followed by a second-round multiplex PCR, size selection and purification. The libraries underwent paired-end sequencing with 100 bp reads on an Illumina HiSeq2000. The original methods were these. SOAPnuke was used to process the reads, removing any read that contained adapters or uncalled bases, had a mean Phred below 15, or lacked an exact match to the constant primer or identifier. High-quality paired reads were merged with COPE v1.2.5. Each unique nucleotide sequence was treated as a clonotype, and MiTCR v1.1 was used to align the clonotypes to the IMGT TRB V, D and J references. The analysis was limited to V-J combinations with a frequency above 0.0001, which together covered 98% to 99.2% of repertoires. For each V-J combination, a TCR clonal expansion and chaos score was defined as F50 clonal expansion divided by the chaos observed in the TCRdist matrix. Welch's t-statistics and random forest were used to narrow the features down to about a dozen V-J combinations, which were then fed into a naive Bayes classifier. Thyroid-blood repertoire similarity was quantified with the Morisita-Horn index. TCRdb applied fastp at Q25 and MiXCR to the public reads, then kept only in-frame beta chains. Entries are consolidated by CDR3 protein sequence, retaining the most common genes and DNA. The V and J calls and clone size come from TCRdb's table, not from the authors' own analysis. The sample includes 360,000 or so distinct CDR3 sequences, with about a sixth observed a single time. The leading ten clones occupy 1.5% to 2% of the sample.

The chain was built from TRBV6-2 or TRBV6-3 and TRBJ1-6, with no confidently assigned D gene. This clonotype was sampled from a woman aged 18-29 years with Graves' ophthalmopathy. Donor details come from another sample of the same person, matched by shared clones. The sequencing input was peripheral blood. The DNA sequence is TGTGCCAGCGGAGAGGCTTACGAGAATTCACCCCTCCACTTT. Its protein is CASGEAYENSPLHF.